This TCR beta chain was retrieved from a study of blood T cell repertoires in COVID-19. There are 16 residues in the CDR3. Germline CDR1 reads SGHVS; CDR2 reads FQNEAQ. V dropped 2 bases and J dropped 11 bases, with 19 bases sitting between them. Using immunoSEQ multiplex PCR, the repertoire was profiled, and TCRdb retains in-frame clones only, with some absent. Of some 310,000 clones in the sample, around 90% are singletons; the top ten hold 1%. The V gene is TRBV7-8, the J gene TRBJ1-6, with D tentatively TRBD1 (6 bases). Material for sequencing was peripheral blood. The receptor was derived from a man in his fifties with active or convalescent COVID-19. For the CDR3, the DNA is TGTGCCAGCAGCTTAACATCAGGGCGAGGGGGTCCACCCCTCCACTTT. This codes for CASSLTSGRGGPPLHF.